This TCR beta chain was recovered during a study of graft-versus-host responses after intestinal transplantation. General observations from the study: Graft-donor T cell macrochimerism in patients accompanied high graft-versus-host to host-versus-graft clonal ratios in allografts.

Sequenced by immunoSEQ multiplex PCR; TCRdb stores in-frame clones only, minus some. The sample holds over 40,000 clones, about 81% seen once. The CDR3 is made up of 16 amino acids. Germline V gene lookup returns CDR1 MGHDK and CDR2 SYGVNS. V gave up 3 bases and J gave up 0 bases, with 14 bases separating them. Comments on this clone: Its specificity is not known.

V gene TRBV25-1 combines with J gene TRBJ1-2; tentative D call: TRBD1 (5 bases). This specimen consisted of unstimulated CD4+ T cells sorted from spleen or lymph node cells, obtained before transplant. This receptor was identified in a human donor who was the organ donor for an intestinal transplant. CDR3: CASSDGGAPTNYGYTF. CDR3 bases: TGTGCCAGCAGTGATGGAGGGGCACCGACTAACTATGGCTACACCTTC.